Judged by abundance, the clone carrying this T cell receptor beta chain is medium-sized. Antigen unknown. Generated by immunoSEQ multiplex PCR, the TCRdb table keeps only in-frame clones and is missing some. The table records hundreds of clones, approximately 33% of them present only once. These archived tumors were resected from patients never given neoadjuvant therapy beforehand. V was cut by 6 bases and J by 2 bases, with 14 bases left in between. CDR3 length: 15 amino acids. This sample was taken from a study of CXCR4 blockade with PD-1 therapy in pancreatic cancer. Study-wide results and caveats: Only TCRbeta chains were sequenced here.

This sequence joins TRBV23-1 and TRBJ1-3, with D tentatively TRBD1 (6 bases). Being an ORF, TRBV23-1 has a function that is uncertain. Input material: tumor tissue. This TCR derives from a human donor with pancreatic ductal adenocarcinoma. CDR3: CASSQATGTGNTIYF. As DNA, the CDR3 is TGCGCCAGCAGCCAAGCAACAGGGACTGGAAACACCATATATTTT.